This passage covers 10 T cell receptor beta chains from one sample sequenced in a study of vaccination and CD4 T cells after COVID-19 (dated by TCRdb to 2021 to 2024). These receptors' targets are unknown. Library creation used PCR. The instrument given in TCRdb is Illumina iSeq 100. DNA from cultured CD4+ T cells underwent TCR sequencing with the Oncomine TCR Beta short-read assay at the Johns Hopkins FTIC core. Clones were called with MiXCR by TCRdb after fastp trimmed the public reads at Q25, and only in-frame beta chains were retained. One record per CDR3 amino acid sequence lists the most common genes and DNA. The sample profile shows around 10,000 distinct CDR3 sequences; approximately 41% of them were found once. The ten biggest clones cover about 21% of the sample. In the paper's terms, the treatment or condition label means: approximately 11-day PBMC culture with coronavirus spike peptide pools or control peptides (ViraFEST assay).

Sequencing was done on a sample of CD4+ T cells from blood, cultured in vitro. The receptors stem from a human donor who had recovered from COVID-19.

This chain connects TRBV19 to TRBJ2-2, with D uncertain. The CDR3 is made up of 13 amino acids. V was trimmed by 6 bases and J by 7 bases, leaving 12 bases between them. Germline values: CDR1 LNHDA, CDR2 SQIVND (reference sequence). Here the CDR3 reads CASRDQLGGELFF. The CDR3 DNA sequence: TGTGCCAGTAGGGACCAACTCGGCGGGGAGCTGTTTTTT.

The rearrangement joins TRBV20-1 to TRBJ2-7, with D possibly being TRBD1 or TRBD2 (5 bases each). Trimming pared 3 bases from V and 1 base from J, leaving 13 bases between. The CDR3 runs 14 residues. The germline gives CDR1 DFQATT, CDR2 SNEGSKA (reference sequence). The CDR3: CSASPGGSSYEQYF. The CDR3 bases are TGCAGTGCTAGTCCTGGGGGTTCTTCCTACGAGCAGTACTTC.

This clonotype was picked up one time. V gene TRBV9 combines with J gene TRBJ2-1, with D possibly matching TRBD2 (7 bases). The germline CDR1 and CDR2 sequences are SGDLS and YYNGEE. V dropped 0 bases and J dropped 3 bases, with 16 bases sitting between them. The CDR3 has 17 residues. Here the CDR3 DNA reads TGTGCCAGCAGCGTAGAAAGCGCGGGGGCTTTCTACAATGAGCAGTTCTTC. It translates to CASSVESAGAFYNEQFF.

In this sample, this clonotype turned up a few times. This chain uses TRBV5-1 with TRBJ1-4; the D gene is possibly TRBD1 (6 bases). Germline CDR1 is SGHRS and CDR2 is YFSETQ. V was trimmed by 0 bases and J by 8 bases, leaving 17 bases between them. This CDR3 contains 16 residues. As DNA, the CDR3 is TGCGCCAGCAGCTTGGTCGGACAGAGGACCGGCGAAAAACTGTTTTTT. It is translated as CASSLVGQRTGEKLFF. The full variable domain, completed using reference TRBV5-1 and TRBJ1-4, is KAGVTQTPRYLIKTRGQQVTLSCSPISGHRSVSWYQQTPGQGLQFLFEYFSETQRNKGNFPGRFSGRQFSNSRSEMNVSTLELGDSALYLCASSLVGQRTGEKLFFGSGTQLSVL.

The chain has TRBV6-1 and TRBJ2-7; 8 nucleotides align to TRBD1. CDR3 length: 13 residues. With 7 bases clipped from V and 3 bases from J, the junction kept 5 bases outside the gene matches. Germline V gene sequence: CDR1 MNHNS, CDR2 SASEGT. The DNA for the CDR3 is TGTGCCAGCACCCGCGGGACAGGCTACGAGCAGTACTTC. Amino acids: CASTRGTGYEQYF.

The sample holds a few counts of this clonotype. The chain employs TRBV7-9 and TRBJ1-1, with 10 bases that match TRBD1. Germline V gene data show CDR1 as SEHNR and CDR2 as FQNEAQ (reference sequence). CDR3 length equals 15 residues. The J segment lost 7 bases and the V segment lost 5 bases, leaving 10 bases of the junction unmatched. The DNA for the CDR3 is TGTGCCAGCAGCACGACGCGGGACAGGGGACGTGAAGCTTTCTTT. Translating it yields CASSTTRDRGREAFF. Variable domain in full (rest from reference TRBV7-9 and TRBJ1-1): DTGVSQNPRHKITKRGQNVTFRCDPISEHNRLYWYRQTLGQGPEFLTYFQNEAQLEKSRLLSDRFSAERPKGSFSTLEIQRTEQGDSAMYLCASSTTRDRGREAFFGQGTRLTVV.

The chain joins TRBV6-1 to TRBJ2-3; D is undetermined. This CDR3 contains 13 residues. V shed 3 bases and J shed 2 bases, with 6 bases lying between them. From germline, CDR1 is MNHNS and CDR2 SASEGT. The CDR3 sequence is CASSERLTDTQYF. Written as DNA, the CDR3 is TGTGCCAGCAGTGAGCGGCTCACAGATACGCAGTATTTT.

The chain is built from TRBV5-1 and TRBJ2-2; TRBD1 aligns across 7 bases. This CDR3 spans 15 amino acids. Trimming took 5 bases from V and 4 from J; bases not matched to a gene: 8. In germline, CDR1 is SGHRS, CDR2 YFSETQ. The CDR3 coding sequence is TGCGCCAGCAGGTGGGACAGTTATTCCACCGGGGAGCTGTTTTTT. The encoded protein is CASRWDSYSTGELFF.

A single count supports this clonotype. This sequence joins TRBV11-3 and TRBJ2-5, with D hard to call. Per germline, CDR1 SGHNT and CDR2 YENEEA. CDR3 length: 11 residues. Trimming removed 5 bases from V and 3 bases from J, with 4 bases in between. CDR3 region: CASSTEETQYF. The CDR3 nucleotides read TGTGCCAGCAGCACTGAAGAGACCCAGTACTTC.

The V gene is TRBV25-1, the J gene TRBJ2-2; D remains ambiguous. CDR1 and CDR2 (germline): MGHDK, SYGVNS. V lost 6 bases and J lost 1, with 18 bases in between. This CDR3 is 17 amino acids long. The CDR3 sequence is CASSSVLGRLNTGELFF. The CDR3 nucleotides are TGTGCCAGCAGCTCCGTCTTAGGACGGCTGAACACCGGGGAGCTGTTTTTT.